The source of this T cell receptor beta chain is a study of response to subunit inactivated influenza vaccine. CDR1 SGHDT and CDR2 YYEEEE come from the germline V gene. Trimming took 4 bases from V and 2 from J, leaving 17 bases between them. This CDR3 contains 16 residues. General study points: Authors suggested that a seasonal influenza vaccination recruits few new T cells each time.

TCRdb passed the RT-PCR reads through MiXCR, listing each CDR3 protein once. The sample consists of 710,000 or so distinct CDR3 sequences, 15% to 19% of them appearing once. This clonotype showed up just a few times. The antigen remains undetermined. This chain links TRBV5-6 with TRBJ2-3, with D possibly being TRBD1 (6 bases). This clonotype was obtained from a man aged 45 to 65 who received an inactivated influenza vaccine. The source was PBMCs from blood, collected 11 to 12 days after vaccination. The CDR3 loop is CASSPDDTGFTDTQYF. Here the CDR3 DNA reads TGTGCCAGCAGCCCAGACGACACAGGGTTCACAGATACGCAGTATTTT.